The rows below give T cell receptor beta chains drawn from one sample of a study of blood T cell repertoires in COVID-19. Using immunoSEQ multiplex PCR, the repertoire was profiled, and TCRdb retains in-frame clones only, with some absent. Of roughly 87,000 clones in the sample, around 85% are singletons; the top ten hold 3% to 3.5%. Sequenced sample: peripheral blood. These receptors all stem from a woman of 80 years or more with COVID-19, enrolled during active disease. Both conserved end residues are part of each CDR3.

V gene	CDR3 protein
TRBV5-5	CASSARGENSGANVLTF
TRBV19	CATARLAGGRDEQFF
TRBV2	CASSRIPGQGTSSYNSPLHF
TRBV2	CASHRDRVWDGYTF
TRBV7-3	CASSWRVSGELFF
TRBV13	CASSLVRQGTYEQYF
TRBV7-8	CASSQTSGFTYEQYF
TRBV9	CASSVGPAGLTNYEQYF
TRBV18	CASSPRTSGRGTDTQYF
TRBV5-4	CASSLAAVSYNEQFF
TRBV4-2	CASSPHLQTSGGGRGYNEQFF
TRBV18	CASSPTSGEYEQYF
TRBV6-6	CASRTATGRGYTF
TRBV4-3	CASSLRRGIDNEQFF
TRBV24-1	CATSAGQSHQETQYF
TRBV11-2	CASSWGAGSNQPQHF
TRBV6-5	CASTSRGITGELFF
TRBV6-2/TRBV6-3	CASSYSGTNISPQHF
TRBV19	CASSRAGTDEQYF
TRBV15	CATSRGLRDQETQYF
TRBV11-2	CASSSGQGSTEAFF
TRBV7-3	CASSPGHNTGELFF
TRBV10-3	CATDNRGVNGNTIYF
TRBV20-1	CSASRTSGGTETQYF
TRBV18	CASSPDRSKPQHF
TRBV12-3/TRBV12-4	CASSLPAGEAFF
TRBV5-6	CASSLASGFSTDTQYF
TRBV6-5	CASSPQGDNQPQHF
TRBV30	CAWSSGTNHGYTF
TRBV2	CASSATGALNQPQHF
TRBV10-3	CAISRTSGENEQFF
TRBV7-9	CASSPLQASTDTQYF
TRBV19	CASSIVGQEAFF
TRBV27	CASSRGTFYEQYF
TRBV5-1	CASSKGEGTDTQYF
TRBV18	CASSPNRGNTIYF
TRBV27	CASMSSGTLPRAQYF
TRBV24-1	CATRGANTEAFF
TRBV15	CATSRESLDREGNEQYF
TRBV5-1	CASSLAAGAGEKLFF
TRBV5-4	CASSLRQGNEKLFF